The clone carrying this T cell receptor beta chain has at least ten counts. V shed 6 bases and J shed 0 bases, with 14 bases lying between them. Looked up from germline, CDR1 is DFQATT and CDR2 is SNEGSKA (reference sequence). This CDR3 comprises 14 residues. The source of the sample is a study of T cells in Graves' hyperthyroidism and ophthalmopathy. Diagnosis rested on symptoms, serum thyroxine and TRAb, thyroid ultrasound, and orbital computed tomography. Researchers amplified the TCR beta CDR3 regions from RNA transcripts. In the first-round RT-PCR of the TCR CDR3, the HTBI primer set was used. Each CDR3 protein gets one entry after TCRdb re-called the multiplex PCR reads with MiXCR. The sample has 500,000 to 750,000 distinct CDR3 sequences, less than 20% seen once; the top ten hold around 7.5%.

This receptor was taken from a woman in her twenties or thirties with Graves' hyperthyroidism. This chain connects TRBV20-1 to TRBJ1-1; no definite D call. Sequencing was carried out using blood. The CDR3 nucleotides read TGCAGTGCCCAGCGATTGGAGGTGAACACTGAAGCTTTCTTT. It specifies CSAQRLEVNTEAFF.